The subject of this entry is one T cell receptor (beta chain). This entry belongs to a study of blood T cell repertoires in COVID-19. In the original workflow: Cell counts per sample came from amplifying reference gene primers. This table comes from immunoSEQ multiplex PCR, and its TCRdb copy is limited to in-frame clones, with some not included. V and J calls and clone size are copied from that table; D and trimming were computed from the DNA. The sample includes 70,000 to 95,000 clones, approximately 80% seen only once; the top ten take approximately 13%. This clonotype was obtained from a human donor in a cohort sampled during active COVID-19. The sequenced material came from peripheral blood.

The CDR3 region is CASSSTPSSPLHF. For the CDR3, the DNA is TGTGCCAGCAGCTCCACTCCGAGTTCACCCCTCCACTTT. The gene calls are TRBV11-3 and TRBJ1-6; D is unresolved. Germline CDR1 and CDR2: SGHNT and YENEEA. V lost 4 bases and J 9 bases, leaving 10 bases between the germline ends. The CDR3 runs 13 residues.